This TCR beta chain originates from a study of blood T cell repertoires in COVID-19. For the study at large: The study drew acute and convalescent COVID-19 samples from the United States, Italy and Spain. From T cells, B-cell-depleted T cells, or PBMCs came the material, which was cDNA or gDNA.

The CDR3 extends over 17 amino acids. Losses at the gene ends were 4 bases for V and 3 bases for J; bases not matched to a gene: 14. CDR1 is MNHEY and CDR2 is SMNVEV in the germline V gene (reference sequence). Seattle's enrolled individuals joined amid active infection and were then monitored longitudinally. Original handling: Cell counts per sample came from amplifying reference gene primers. Some clones are missing from TCRdb's copy, which holds only in-frame ones; the method was immunoSEQ multiplex PCR. The V and J calls and clone size are taken from that table; D and trimming were inferred from the DNA. In the table there are under 400,000 clones, under 90% of which are singletons.

The specimen was peripheral blood. V is TRBV27 and J is TRBJ1-2; TRBD1 aligns across 7 bases. The sequence was collected from a woman in her thirties with COVID-19, enrolled during active disease. The CDR3 DNA sequence: TGTGCCAGCAGTTCAACCGGACGAGGGACAGCTCACTATGGCTACACCTTC. This encodes CASSSTGRGTAHYGYTF.